The entry that follows covers one TCR beta chain sequence. This sample was included in a study of control samples from healthy donors and cancer patients. Clones were sequenced by immunoSEQ multiplex PCR, and TCRdb holds only the in-frame ones, with some missing. Counted here are approximately 20,000 clones, 84% occurring once; the ten biggest clones make up roughly 23%. With V trimmed by 3 bases and J by 9 bases, 5 bases remained unmatched. CDR1 SGDLS and CDR2 YYNGEE come from the germline V gene. CDR3 length: 14 residues. The clonotype originates from a man in his sixties with colorectal cancer. The source material was PBMCs. The chain combines TRBV9 with TRBJ1-5; TRBD1 agrees at 11 bases. For the CDR3, the DNA is TGTGCCAGCAGCGCGGGACAGGGGGTGGGGCCCCAGCATTTT. It specifies CASSAGQGVGPQHF.